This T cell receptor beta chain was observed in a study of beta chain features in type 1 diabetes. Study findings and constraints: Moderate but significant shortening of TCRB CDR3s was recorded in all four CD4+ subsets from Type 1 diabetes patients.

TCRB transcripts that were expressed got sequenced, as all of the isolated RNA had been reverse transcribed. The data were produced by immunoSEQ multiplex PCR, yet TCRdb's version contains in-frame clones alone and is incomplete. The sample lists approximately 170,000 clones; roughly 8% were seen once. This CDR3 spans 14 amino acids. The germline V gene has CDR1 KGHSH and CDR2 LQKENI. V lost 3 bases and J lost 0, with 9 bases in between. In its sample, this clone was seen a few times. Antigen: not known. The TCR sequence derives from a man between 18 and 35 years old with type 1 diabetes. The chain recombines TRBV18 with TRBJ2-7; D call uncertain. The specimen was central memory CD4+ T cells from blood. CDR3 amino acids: CASSPTHSSYEQYF. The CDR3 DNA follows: TGTGCCAGCTCACCCACCCACAGCTCCTACGAGCAGTACTTC.